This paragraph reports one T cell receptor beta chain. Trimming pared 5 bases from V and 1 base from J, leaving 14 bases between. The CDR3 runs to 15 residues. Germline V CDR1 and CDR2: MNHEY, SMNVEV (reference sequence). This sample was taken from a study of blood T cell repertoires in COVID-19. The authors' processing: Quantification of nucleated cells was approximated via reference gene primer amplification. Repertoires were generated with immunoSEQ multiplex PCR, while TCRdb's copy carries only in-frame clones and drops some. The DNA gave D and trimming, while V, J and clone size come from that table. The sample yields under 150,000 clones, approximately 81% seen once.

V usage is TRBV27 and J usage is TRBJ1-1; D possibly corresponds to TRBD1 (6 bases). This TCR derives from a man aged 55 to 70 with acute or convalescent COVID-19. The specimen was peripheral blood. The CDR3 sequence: CASSTPDRWNTEAFF. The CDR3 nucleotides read TGTGCCAGCAGTACCCCGGACAGATGGAACACTGAAGCTTTCTTT.